This T cell receptor beta chain was sequenced during a study of shared clonotypes between healthy human individuals. General study findings and limits: Compared with clonotypes that all four donors shared, non-shared clonotypes had lower generation probabilities. Owing to a small donor count, the genetic and exposure-history diversity represented was limited. Between a few donors, naive CD4 clonotypes were shared at a level of around 5.1%.

This clone was picked up one time. The antigen is undetermined. The V end was cut by 2 bases, the J end by 2 bases, with 19 bases between. The length of the CDR3 is 18 residues. Germline CDR1 reads MNHNS; CDR2 reads SASEGT. Sequenced by immunoSEQ multiplex PCR; TCRdb stores in-frame clones only, minus some. The data contain some 2.3 million clones, approximately 93% of them singletons. CD45RA-negative memory and CD45RA+ naive subsets were split from the CD4+ cells. This chain joins TRBV6-1 and TRBJ2-1; D may match TRBD1 or TRBD2 (7 bases each). This receptor was taken from a man between 18 and 29 years old in good health. Some clones in this sample may be carry-over from other donors' samples. The specimen sequenced was naive CD4+ T cells from PBMCs. Noted subset: CD45RA+ positively selected. The CDR3 protein is CASSESWGGGSPYNEQFF. In DNA form, the CDR3 reads TGTGCCAGCAGTGAATCTTGGGGAGGGGGCTCCCCCTACAATGAGCAGTTCTTC.